The 12 T cell receptor beta chains listed next were all sequenced from one sample in a study of post-analysis software for immune sequencing data. Whole-study results and caveats: The study found TRBV5-6, TRBV5-1 and TRBV20-1 among 5 or 6 TRBV segments more frequent in patients than controls.

Antigens for these TCRs are unknown. TCR beta cDNA libraries had unique molecular identifiers. From the PCR reads, TCRdb called clonotypes with MiXCR, one entry per CDR3 protein. The sample consists of 750,000 to 950,000 distinct CDR3 sequences, approximately 50% of them appearing once. Material: blood. These receptors were collected from a girl aged 5 to 17 with multiple sclerosis.

The rearrangement links TRBV12-5 to TRBJ1-2; D remains unclear. V lost 6 bases and J 0 bases, leaving 20 bases between the germline ends. Germline assignment: CDR1 LGHNT and CDR2 FRNRAP. The CDR3 runs 17 residues. CDR3 DNA: TGTGCTAGTGGCTTGCTCCGGGTCGGGTCGGCTAACTATGGCTACACCTTC. This sequence encodes CASGLLRVGSANYGYTF. Using reference TRBV12-5 and TRBJ1-2 for the parts outside the CDR3, the full variable domain is DARVTQTPRHKVTEMGQEVTMRCQPILGHNTVFWYRQTMMQGLELLAYFRNRAPLDDSGMPKDRFSAEMPDATLATLKIQPSEPRDSAVYFCASGLLRVGSANYGYTFGSGTRLTVV.

This clonotype has a handful of counts. The V and J genes are TRBV20-1 and TRBJ2-7, with D perhaps assigned TRBD1 or TRBD2 (5 bases each). The V end was cut by 2 bases, the J end by 4 bases, with 12 bases between. This CDR3 contains 13 residues. From germline, CDR1 is DFQATT and CDR2 SNEGSKA (reference sequence). The CDR3 loop is CSARPRDGYEQYF. The CDR3 nucleotides are TGCAGTGCTAGACCCAGGGACGGTTACGAGCAGTACTTC.

The rearrangement links TRBV4-1 to TRBJ1-1; no reliable D call. Germline V gene lookup returns CDR1 MGHRA and CDR2 YSYEKL. V shed 0 bases and J shed 0 bases, with 14 bases lying between them. This CDR3 region has 17 residues. CDR3 in DNA: TGCGCCAGCAGCCAAGATAGGAACGGCATTATGAACACTGAAGCTTTCTTT. It translates to CASSQDRNGIMNTEAFF.

V and J are TRBV20-1 and TRBJ1-4; D may be TRBD1 (5 bases). The CDR3 has 15 amino acids. Between the trimmed V and J ends, which lost 6 bases and 0 bases, there was a span of 14 bases. Germline CDR1 and CDR2: DFQATT and SNEGSKA (reference sequence). CDR3 loop: CSALLRTPTNEKLFF. DNA of the CDR3: TGCAGTGCCCTTTTAAGGACACCAACTAATGAAAAACTGTTTTTT.

CDR3 in DNA: TGCAGCGTAGGTGGCCCCCCGGGACACACATCCTACAATGAGCAGTTCTTC. Translating gives CSVGGPPGHTSYNEQFF. This chain joins TRBV29-1 and TRBJ2-1; perhaps TRBD1 as D (6 bases). This CDR3 region has 17 residues. V was cut by 6 bases and J by 1 base, with 22 bases left in between. From germline, CDR1 is SQVTM and CDR2 ANQGSEA.

The J gene is TRBJ2-7, the V gene TRBV7-2, with 7 bases that match TRBD1. Per germline, CDR1 SGHTA and CDR2 FQGNSA. V trimming: 1 base; J trimming: 2 bases; junction bases outside the gene matches: 5. This CDR3 is 15 amino acids long. The CDR3 region has the DNA TGTGCCAGCAGCTTAGACGGGACAGATCCCTACGAGCAGTACTTC. Translation gives CASSLDGTDPYEQYF. The full variable domain, completed using reference TRBV7-2 and TRBJ2-7, is GAGVSQSPSNKVTEKGKDVELRCDPISGHTALYWYRQSLGQGLEFLIYFQGNSAPDKSGLPSDRFSAERTGGSVSTLTIQRTQQEDSAVYLCASSLDGTDPYEQYFGPGTRLTVT.

V usage is TRBV29-1 and J usage is TRBJ2-1; 11 nucleotides line up with TRBD2. The V gene's germline CDR1 is SQVTM and CDR2 ANQGSEA. The CDR3 totals 18 residues. The trim removed 3 bases at V and 0 bases at J, leaving 10 bases unmatched. The CDR3 sequence: CSVEPLAGGRSSYNEQFF. CDR3 nucleotide sequence: TGCAGCGTTGAGCCTCTAGCGGGAGGCCGTAGCTCCTACAATGAGCAGTTCTTC.

The V call is TRBV6-6, the J call TRBJ2-1; 11 bases map to TRBD2. The CDR3 loop spans 14 amino acids. V was clipped by 5 bases and J by 10 bases; unmatched bases: 7. CDR1 and CDR2 from the germline V gene are MNHNY and SVGAGI (reference sequence). The CDR3: CASSLAGGAYEQFF. For the CDR3, the DNA is TGTGCCAGCAGTCTAGCGGGAGGCGCCTACGAGCAGTTCTTC.

This sequence joins TRBV20-1 and TRBJ1-2; D may be TRBD1 (5 bases). Germline CDR1 reads DFQATT; CDR2 reads SNEGSKA (reference sequence). V gave up 1 base and J gave up 6 bases, with 9 bases separating them. There are 12 residues in the CDR3. CDR3 protein: CSARARVHGYTF. CDR3 coding DNA: TGCAGTGCTAGAGCCAGGGTCCATGGCTACACCTTC.

This clonotype occurred a few times. This rearrangement joins TRBV7-2 to TRBJ2-5; the D gene is possibly TRBD1 (6 bases). The CDR3 has 13 amino acids. In germline, CDR1 is SGHTA, CDR2 FQGNSA. The V end was cut by 4 bases, the J end by 5 bases, with 11 bases between. CDR3 coding DNA: TGTGCCAGCAGCTCCCAGGGGTGGGAGACCCAGTACTTC. Translation: CASSSQGWETQYF.

This clonotype appeared a single time. The V gene is TRBV12-3 or TRBV12-4, the J gene TRBJ2-3; D is possibly TRBD1 (6 bases). Trimming left V 7 bases short and J 1 base short, with 18 bases between. This CDR3 has 16 residues. The CDR3 loop is CASTTIQGFGTDTQYF. CDR3 nucleotide sequence: TGTGCCAGCACTACTATACAGGGTTTTGGCACAGATACGCAGTATTTT.

The chain carries TRBV19 and TRBJ2-7, with no clear D. Germline V gives CDR1 LNHDA, CDR2 SQIVND (reference sequence). Trimming removed 6 bases at V and 0 bases at J, with 15 bases between. The CDR3 length is 15 residues. The CDR3, as DNA: TGTGCCAGTAGCAGCCCGGCGGCTGTCTCCTACGAGCAGTACTTC. It is translated as CASSSPAAVSYEQYF.